These T cell receptor beta chains were read from a single sample in a study of T cells after posttransplantation cyclophosphamide. TCRdb's copy holds only in-frame clones and misses some; the assay was immunoSEQ multiplex PCR. The sample has 8,000 or so clones, roughly 90% seen once. This specimen consisted of CD4+ T cells sorted from blood, obtained 1404 days after allogeneic stem cell transplant with posttransplant cyclophosphamide. All receptors come from a female patient aged 50-65 years who received an allogeneic stem cell transplant from a related donor, was CMV-positive, and had no GVHD. Some of the T cells may derive from the graft donor. The CDR3 runs from the conserved cysteine through the conserved F or W. Only some rows state a clone size, as once, few, many or a class for expanded clones.

>NA|TRBV5-1
CASSLTGLRLAGNTIYF
>NA|TRBV27
CASSSDSRTDTQYF
>NA|TRBV5-1
CASSRALAGPYNEQFF
>NA|TRBV27
CASSPGRGIPGELFF
>once|TRBV30
CACDRGRGANYGYTF
>NA|TRBV9
CASSVGGAKNIQYF
>NA|TRBV4-3
CASSQDRNEKLFF
>NA|TRBV28
CASRLPGLAVYTQYF
>NA|TRBV5-8
CASSLDIGGLPDTQYF
>NA|TRBV28
CASSRDSGLPTNEKLFF
>NA|TRBV5-4
CASSLAGHLNEKLFF
>NA|TRBV20-1
CSTRSYEQYF
>NA|TRBV7-2
CASSQGTSGRVEQFF
>NA|TRBV28
CASREYTEAFF
>NA|TRBV2
CASRDNPGNTIYF
>NA|TRBV10-3
CATRQGLETQYF
>NA|TRBV7-6
CASSLSLTGEYTDTQYF
>NA|TRBV9
CASSVALIGGGPDEQFF
>NA|TRBV13
CASSLGGEFGYGYTF
>NA|TRBV19
CASSIERFYNEQFF
>NA|TRBV7-9
CASSPKQGPQTQYF
>NA|TRBV4-2
CASSQERRGGYGYTF
>NA|TRBV28
CASSLPGTSGPYNEQFF
>NA|TRBV7-2
CASSFLQDTQYF
>NA|TRBV29-1
CSFRTGSYEQYF
>NA|TRBV11-2
CASSTYGLPSSYNEQFF
>NA|TRBV2
CASSEQSGASYEQFF